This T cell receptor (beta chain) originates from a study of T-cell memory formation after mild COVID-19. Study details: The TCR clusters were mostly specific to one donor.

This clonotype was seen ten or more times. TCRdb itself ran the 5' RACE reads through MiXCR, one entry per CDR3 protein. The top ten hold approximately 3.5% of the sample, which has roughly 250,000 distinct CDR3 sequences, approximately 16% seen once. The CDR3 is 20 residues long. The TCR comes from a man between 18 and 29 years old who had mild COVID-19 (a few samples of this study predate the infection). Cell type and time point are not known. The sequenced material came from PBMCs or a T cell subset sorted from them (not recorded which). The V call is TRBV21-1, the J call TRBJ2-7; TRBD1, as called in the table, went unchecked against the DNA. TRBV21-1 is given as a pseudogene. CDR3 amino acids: CASTLKGLRDRDRALYEQYV. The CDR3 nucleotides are TGTGCCAGCACCCTTAAAGGTCTGCGAGATCGGGACAGGGCTCTCTACGAGCAGTACGTC.